The T cell receptor beta chain under discussion was sequenced for a study of regulatory T cells in long-lasting Graves disease. Of note for this clonotype: Its antigen is as yet unknown.

The V and J ends lost 7 bases and 7 bases respectively, with 17 bases between them. The CDR3 is made up of 14 amino acids. Study results and caveats: Preferential use of TRBV28, TRBJ1-2 and TRBJ2-5 was seen in persistent disease. What was studied was peripheral blood only, and not thyroid tissue.

In building TCR beta libraries, iRepertoire HTBI primers were used together with Arm-PCR of CDR3 regions. Authors' processing steps: Spanning all samples, the identified segments comprised over 50 TRBV and around 13 TRBJ. Via MiXCR, TCRdb re-called the multiplex PCR reads, giving one row per CDR3 protein. These V and J calls originate from TCRdb's pipeline instead of the authors' own analysis. The sample lists roughly 700,000 distinct CDR3 sequences, 30% occurring once. Time point here: persistent/refractory GD, antithyroid drugs over 5 years with positive TRAb. PBMCs were the source of the RNA used for TCR sequencing. The collection involved drawing around 8.5 milliliters of peripheral blood into EDTA tubes.

This receptor was taken from a female donor with Graves disease. The chain has TRBV12-3 or TRBV12-4 and TRBJ1-5, with D perhaps matching TRBD1 (6 bases). The input for sequencing was peripheral blood mononuclear cells (PBMCs), taken when the disease was refractory, from a patient treated with antithyroid drugs. CDR3 DNA sequence: TGTGCCAGCAATACAGGGCGGGACGGCCAGCCCCAGCATTTT. It translates to CASNTGRDGQPQHF.